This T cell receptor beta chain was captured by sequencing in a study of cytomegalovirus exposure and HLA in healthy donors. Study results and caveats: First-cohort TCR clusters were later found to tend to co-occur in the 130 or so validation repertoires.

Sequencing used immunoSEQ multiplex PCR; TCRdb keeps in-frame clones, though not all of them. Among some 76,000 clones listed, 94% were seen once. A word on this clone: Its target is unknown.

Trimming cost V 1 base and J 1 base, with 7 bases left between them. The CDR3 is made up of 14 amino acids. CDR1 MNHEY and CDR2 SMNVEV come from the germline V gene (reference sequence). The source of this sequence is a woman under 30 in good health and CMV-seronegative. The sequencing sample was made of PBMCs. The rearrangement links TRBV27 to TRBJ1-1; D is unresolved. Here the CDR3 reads CASSLYEGNTEAFF. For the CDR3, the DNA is TGTGCCAGCAGTTTATATGAGGGGAACACTGAAGCTTTCTTT.